This T cell receptor beta chain is from a study of regulatory T cells in long-lasting Graves disease. This clonotype was counted ten times or more. The time point: newly diagnosed GD, antithyroid drugs for less than 3 months. The TCR library used RNA extracted from PBMCs. V was clipped by 6 bases and J by 2 bases; unmatched bases: 4. The CDR3 runs 14 residues. Germline values: CDR1 MNHNS, CDR2 SASEGT. Arm-PCR of CDR3 regions and iRepertoire HTBI primers were used to build TCR beta libraries. TCRdb called the multiplex PCR reads again in MiXCR, with one record for every CDR3 protein. The sample includes 400,000 to 500,000 distinct CDR3 sequences, about 15% of them seen just once. These same data were also listed under a study on T cells in Graves' hyperthyroidism and ophthalmopathy. That source reports: The model made its ophthalmopathy prediction, and onset followed a median around 6.5 months later.

Source: peripheral blood mononuclear cells (PBMCs), taken at new diagnosis, from a patient treated with antithyroid drugs. This TCR came from a woman younger than 30 with Graves disease. The genes are TRBV6-1 and TRBJ2-3; TRBD1 aligns across 8 bases. The CDR3 sequence is CASRPTGATDTQYF. Here the CDR3 DNA reads TGTGCCAGCAGGCCGACAGGGGCCACAGATACGCAGTATTTT.